The 30 T cell receptor beta chains given below trace back to one sample, sequenced in a study of blood T cell repertoires in COVID-19. TCRdb's copy holds only in-frame clones and misses some; the assay was immunoSEQ multiplex PCR. The sample includes more than 100,000 clones, approximately 80% of them seen just once. Sequencing was carried out using peripheral blood. Receptors originate from a human donor in a cohort sampled during active COVID-19.

The chain has TRBV18 and TRBJ2-5; weak D call: TRBD1 (5 bases). Trimming left V 1 base short and J 5 bases short, with 11 bases between. Per germline, CDR1 KGHSH and CDR2 LQKENI. This CDR3 is 14 amino acids long. CDR3: CASSPQPGPETQYF. The CDR3 coding sequence is TGTGCCAGCTCACCACAGCCAGGGCCGGAGACCCAGTACTTC.

This clone showed up just a few times. The chain uses TRBV4-3 and TRBJ1-1; D unclear. CDR3 length: 15 amino acids. V was pared by 0 bases and J by 0 bases, with 8 bases between. The V gene's germline CDR1 is LGHNA and CDR2 YSLEER. CDR3 DNA sequence: TGCGCCAGCAGCCAAGACAGGCAGATGAACACTGAAGCTTTCTTT. Translation gives CASSQDRQMNTEAFF.

The chain uses TRBV5-5 and TRBJ1-6; D not certain. Trimming shortened V by 0 bases and J by 8 bases, and 12 bases separated the two germline ends. This CDR3 is built from 15 residues. In germline, CDR1 is SGHKS, CDR2 YYEKEE (reference sequence). The CDR3 sequence: CASSLGPRGDSPLHF. CDR3 DNA: TGTGCCAGCAGCTTGGGTCCTCGAGGTGATTCACCCCTCCACTTT.

This clone occurred once. The chain carries TRBV23-1 and TRBJ1-2; TRBD1 is a possible D gene (6 bases). TRBV23-1 is sorted into the ORF group, with uncertain function. The CDR3 consists of 18 residues. Trimming removed 2 bases from V and 2 bases from J, with 21 bases in between. CDR3 amino acids: CASSQREGPGAINYGYTF. CDR3 sequence (DNA): TGCGCCAGCAGTCAACGAGAGGGGCCAGGGGCCATAAACTATGGCTACACCTTC.

This chain joins TRBV5-5 and TRBJ2-5; no definite D call. Looked up from germline, CDR1 is SGHKS and CDR2 is YYEKEE (reference sequence). The CDR3 runs to 15 residues. Between the trimmed V and J ends, which lost 0 bases and 4 bases, there was a span of 13 bases. The CDR3 is CASSLGQTIRETQYF. CDR3 nucleotides: TGTGCCAGCAGCTTGGGGCAGACAATCCGAGAGACCCAGTACTTC. Variable domain in full (rest from reference TRBV5-5 and TRBJ2-5): DAGVTQSPTHLIKTRGQQVTLRCSPISGHKSVSWYQQVLGQGPQFIFQYYEKEERGRGNFPDRFSARQFPNYSSELNVNALLLGDSALYLCASSLGQTIRETQYFGPGTRLLVL.

This clone has a single count. The chain recombines TRBV6-2 or TRBV6-3 with TRBJ1-5; D gene unclear. With 0 bases removed from V and 4 bases from J, the gap between germline ends came to 7 bases. The CDR3 loop spans 14 amino acids. Germline V gene sequence: CDR1 MNHEY, CDR2 SVGEGT. DNA of the CDR3: TGTGCCAGCAGTTACTCGACGAGGAATCAGCCCCAGCATTTT. Translation: CASSYSTRNQPQHF.

The chain employs TRBV27 and TRBJ2-2; D not certain. Germline V gives CDR1 MNHEY, CDR2 SMNVEV (reference sequence). The V gene lost 8 bases and the J gene lost 5 bases, with 9 bases spanning the gap. This CDR3 has 12 residues. In DNA form, the CDR3 reads TGTGCCAGCGGAGTCCGGACCGGGGAGCTGTTTTTT. Amino acids: CASGVRTGELFF.

V is TRBV9 and J is TRBJ2-1; TRBD2 aligns across 8 bases. Germline assignment: CDR1 SGDLS and CDR2 YYNGEE. J was trimmed by 8 bases and V by 4 bases; bases with no gene match: 8. The CDR3 contains 14 residues. The CDR3: CASSIAGRGDEQFF. The CDR3 nucleotides read TGTGCCAGCAGCATAGCGGGGAGGGGCGATGAGCAGTTCTTC.

The rearrangement joins TRBV30 to TRBJ1-3; D might be TRBD1 (6 bases). The ends were cut back, 2 bases at V and 3 bases at J, with 8 bases in the middle. The germline CDR1 and CDR2 sequences are GTSNPN and SVGIG (reference sequence). The CDR3 totals 13 residues. CDR3 residues: CAWSSGDGNTIYF. The CDR3 region has the DNA TGTGCCTGGAGTTCAGGGGATGGAAACACCATATATTTT. The variable domain in full, completed from reference TRBV30 and TRBJ1-3, reads SQTIHQWPATLVQPVGSPLSLECTVEGTSNPNLYWYRQAAGRGLQLLFYSVGIGQISSEVPQNLSASRPQDRQFILSSKKLLLSDSGFYLCAWSSGDGNTIYFGEGSWLTVV.

The chain carries TRBV7-9 and TRBJ2-1; TRBD2 agrees at 14 bases. The CDR3 totals 16 residues. Germline CDR1 SEHNR, CDR2 FQNEAQ (reference sequence). The V and J ends lost 5 bases and 5 bases, in that order; junction bases with no gene match: 5. CDR3 residues: CASSQRTSGGNNEQFF. The CDR3 bases are TGTGCCAGCAGCCAAAGGACTAGCGGGGGGAACAATGAGCAGTTCTTC.

This clone was recorded only once. This rearrangement joins TRBV10-3 to TRBJ1-3; TRBD1 matches at 7 bases. Germline CDR1 and CDR2: ENHRY and SYGVKD. The CDR3 sequence is 15 residues long. V trimming: 0 bases; J trimming: 2 bases; junction bases outside the gene matches: 1. The CDR3: CAISESQGTGNTIYF. CDR3 bases: TGTGCCATCAGTGAGTCACAGGGGACTGGAAACACCATATATTTT.

V is TRBV6-1 and J is TRBJ1-2; D perhaps matches TRBD1 (6 bases). The CDR3 is 14 amino acids. Per the germline V gene, CDR1 is MNHNS and CDR2 is SASEGT. The ends were cut back, 2 bases at V and 8 bases at J, with 15 bases in the middle. The CDR3 reads CASSESLGAWGYTF. Written as DNA, the CDR3 is TGTGCCAGCAGTGAATCATTGGGGGCTTGGGGCTACACCTTC.

The V and J genes are TRBV5-5 and TRBJ2-7, with D possibly matching TRBD2 (6 bases). There are 13 residues in the CDR3. CDR1 SGHKS and CDR2 YYEKEE come from the germline V gene (reference sequence). V lost 4 bases to trimming and J lost 6 bases, with 14 bases between them. CDR3 DNA: TGTGCCAGCAGCCCCATCGCGGGGAGCGAGCAGTACTTC. Its protein product is CASSPIAGSEQYF.

The chain couples TRBV30 to TRBJ1-3; 10 nucleotides match TRBD1. The CDR3 extends over 16 amino acids. V was pared by 8 bases and J by 0 bases, with 10 bases of the junction left unmatched. Germline-derived CDR1 and CDR2 are GTSNPN and SVGIG (reference sequence). CDR3 coding DNA: TGTGCCCTCTACCGGGACAGGGGTTACTCTGGAAACACCATATATTTT. Amino acid sequence: CALYRDRGYSGNTIYF.

The rearrangement uses TRBV12-3 or TRBV12-4 and TRBJ1-4; 8 bases fit TRBD1. The CDR3 is 13 residues long. J gave up 7 bases and V 7 bases, and 5 bases lay outside the gene matches. The CDR3 loop is CASTWTGREKLFF. CDR3 coding DNA: TGTGCCAGCACCTGGACAGGGCGTGAAAAACTGTTTTTT.

This clone has just a few counts. The genes are TRBV2 and TRBJ1-2, with 10 positions matching TRBD1. This CDR3 contains 14 residues. The ends lost 5 bases at V and 5 bases at J; junction bases unmatched: 5. Germline assignment: CDR1 SNHLY and CDR2 FYNNEI. The CDR3 DNA sequence: TGTGCCAGCAGTCGACAGGGGGCTAGGTATGGCTACACCTTC. It translates to CASSRQGARYGYTF. The full variable domain, its missing parts supplied by reference TRBV2 and TRBJ1-2, is EPEVTQTPSHQVTQMGQEVILRCVPISNHLYFYWYRQILGQKVEFLVSFYNNEISEKSEIFDDQFSVERPDGSNFTLKIRSTKLEDSAMYFCASSRQGARYGYTFGSGTRLTVV.

The chain couples TRBV18 to TRBJ1-2; the match to TRBD1 covers 8 bases. J lost 8 bases, V lost 7 bases, and 9 bases had no gene match. The CDR3 loop spans 13 amino acids. From germline, CDR1 is KGHSH and CDR2 LQKENI. The CDR3 sequence is CASWTGQGGGYTF. CDR3 bases: TGTGCCAGCTGGACAGGACAGGGTGGAGGCTACACCTTC.

The rearrangement joins TRBV4-2 to TRBJ2-7; 9 nucleotides agree with TRBD1. Germline assignment: CDR1 LGHNA and CDR2 YNFKEQ. The CDR3 is 15 amino acids. Trimming at V came to 4 bases and at J to 4 bases, leaving 8 bases not matched to a gene. The CDR3 sequence is CASSPFGDRVYEQYF. CDR3 coding DNA: TGTGCCAGCAGCCCTTTTGGGGACAGGGTATACGAGCAGTACTTC.

This chain uses TRBV12-3 or TRBV12-4 with TRBJ2-1; TRBD1 agrees at 9 bases. The CDR3 has 12 residues. Losses at the gene ends were 6 bases for V and 6 bases for J; bases not matched to a gene: 0. The CDR3 loop is CASRGQGNEQFF. The CDR3 DNA reads TGTGCCAGCAGGGGACAGGGCAATGAGCAGTTCTTC.

This clone was observed a handful of times. The chain uses TRBV7-2 and TRBJ1-4; D gene uncertain. The CDR3 consists of 15 residues. V lost 5 bases and J lost 0, with 10 bases in between. The germline CDR1 and CDR2 sequences are SGHTA and FQGNSA. The chain's CDR3 is CASSPRLATNEKLFF. The CDR3 bases are TGTGCCAGCAGCCCTCGTCTAGCAACTAATGAAAAACTGTTTTTT. The entire variable domain, with the rest obtained from reference TRBV7-2 and TRBJ1-4, is as follows: GAGVSQSPSNKVTEKGKDVELRCDPISGHTALYWYRQSLGQGLEFLIYFQGNSAPDKSGLPSDRFSAERTGGSVSTLTIQRTQQEDSAVYLCASSPRLATNEKLFFGSGTQLSVL.

This chain's CDR3 is CASSLGEVTATEAFF. The CDR3 DNA follows: TGCGCCAGCAGCTTGGGCGAGGTGACAGCAACTGAAGCTTTCTTT. The chain is built from TRBV5-1 and TRBJ1-1; maybe TRBD1 (5 bases). Per germline, CDR1 SGHRS and CDR2 YFSETQ. The V gene lost 0 bases and the J gene lost 5 bases, with 14 bases spanning the gap. The CDR3 is made up of 15 amino acids.

The gene calls are TRBV5-8 and TRBJ1-2; tentatively, D is TRBD1 (5 bases). The germline gives CDR1 SGHTS, CDR2 YDEGEE. This CDR3 comprises 16 residues. V was cut by 2 bases and J by 3 bases, with 17 bases left in between. In nucleotides, the CDR3 is TGTGCCAGCAGCTTCAGGTCGCAGGGACTTGACTATGGCTACACCTTC. Translated: CASSFRSQGLDYGYTF.

The chain carries TRBV19 and TRBJ1-2, with TRBD1 as a possible D gene (5 bases). Trimming pared 6 bases from V and 7 bases from J, leaving 18 bases between. Germline CDR1 LNHDA, CDR2 SQIVND (reference sequence). This CDR3 contains 14 residues. The CDR3 region is CASRLGGGNGGYTF. CDR3 bases: TGTGCCAGTAGACTTGGCGGGGGTAATGGTGGCTACACCTTC. Looking up the rest from reference TRBV19 and TRBJ1-2 gives the full variable domain: DGGITQSPKYLFRKEGQNVTLSCEQNLNHDAMYWYRQDPGQGLRLIYYSQIVNDFQKGDIAEGYSVSREKKESFPLTVTSAQKNPTAFYLCASRLGGGNGGYTFGSGTRLTVV.

This sequence joins TRBV3-1 (or the pseudogene TRBV3-2) and TRBJ1-2, with 9 nucleotides matching TRBD1. Germline trimming cut 1 base from V and 2 bases from J; bases unmatched to any gene: 2. The CDR3 covers 15 residues. CDR1 and CDR2 from the germline V gene are LGHDT and YNNKEL (reference sequence). CDR3 residues: CASSQVGQGNYGYTF. CDR3 in DNA: TGTGCCAGCAGCCAAGTCGGACAGGGGAACTATGGCTACACCTTC.

This clone appeared a few times. This rearrangement joins TRBV19 to TRBJ1-4; D unclear. Per the germline V gene, CDR1 is LNHDA and CDR2 is SQIVND (reference sequence). The V and J ends lost 5 bases and 10 bases respectively, with 11 bases between them. The CDR3 is 12 residues long. Here the CDR3 reads CASSAELGKLFF. The CDR3 nucleotides are TGTGCCAGTAGTGCGGAGTTGGGAAAACTGTTTTTT. The whole variable domain, remainder taken from reference TRBV19 and TRBJ1-4, is DGGITQSPKYLFRKEGQNVTLSCEQNLNHDAMYWYRQDPGQGLRLIYYSQIVNDFQKGDIAEGYSVSREKKESFPLTVTSAQKNPTAFYLCASSAELGKLFFGSGTQLSVL.

A remark on this clone: This specimen includes other DNA sequences encoding the same CDR3. V and J are TRBV3-1 (or the pseudogene TRBV3-2) and TRBJ1-5, with TRBD1 as a possible D gene (5 bases). The CDR3 extends over 14 amino acids. Germline loops: CDR1 LGHDT, CDR2 YNNKEL (reference sequence). The V and J ends lost 2 bases and 2 bases respectively, with 7 bases between them. In nucleotides, the CDR3 is TGTGCCAGCAGCCAAAGGGGCGGCAATCAGCCCCAGCATTTT. This encodes CASSQRGGNQPQHF.

The J gene is TRBJ1-2, the V gene TRBV30, with D perhaps TRBD1 (5 bases). This CDR3 has 15 amino acids. Trimming stripped 0 bases from V and 8 bases from J, with 19 bases between. CDR1 and CDR2 (germline): GTSNPN, SVGIG (reference sequence). The CDR3 region has the DNA TGTGCCTGGAGTGTACTCGGAAGGGGCCTAGAGGGCTACACCTTC. Residues: CAWSVLGRGLEGYTF.

The chain uses TRBV6-5 and TRBJ2-1; the match to TRBD2 covers 12 bases. Trimming cost V 5 bases and J 8 bases; bases outside gene matches: 7. The germline gives CDR1 MNHEY, CDR2 SVGAGI. This CDR3 comprises 15 residues. CDR3 nucleotides: TGTGCCAGCAGTCCTCTAGCGGGGGGGCGGGATGAGCAGTTCTTC. It specifies CASSPLAGGRDEQFF.

V and J are TRBV7-2 and TRBJ2-5; 8 positions agree with TRBD2. Per the germline V gene, CDR1 is SGHTA and CDR2 is FQGNSA. The CDR3 consists of 15 residues. V dropped 2 bases and J dropped 1; count of bases not matched to a gene: 3. CDR3 sequence (DNA): TGTGCCAGCAGCTTACAGCGGGGGAGCCAAGAGACCCAGTACTTC. Encoded protein: CASSLQRGSQETQYF.

The V gene is TRBV5-1, the J gene TRBJ1-4, with D possibly matching TRBD1 (6 bases). The CDR3 spans 16 residues. Trimming cost V 0 bases and J 8 bases, with 17 bases left between them. Germline values: CDR1 SGHRS, CDR2 YFSETQ. CDR3 sequence: CASSLGAGGLGEKLFF. In DNA form, the CDR3 reads TGCGCCAGCAGCTTGGGGGCCGGGGGGCTTGGGGAAAAACTGTTTTTT.